This record concerns one TCR beta chain sequence. The data were obtained in a study of blood T cell repertoires in COVID-19. Study context: Specimens from acute and convalescent COVID-19 originated in the United States, Italy and Spain.

This CDR3 region has 11 residues. Germline V lookup: CDR1 MNHEY, CDR2 SMNVEV (reference sequence). Trimming stripped 4 bases from V and 8 bases from J, with 8 bases between. The authors' processing: Amplification of reference gene primers was used by the study to estimate nucleated cell counts. TCRdb's table, derived via immunoSEQ multiplex PCR, lists solely in-frame clones and lacks some. D and trimming come from the DNA, and the V and J calls and clone size come from that table. Of roughly 150,000 clones detected, 80% to 85% appear once; the ten largest clones hold approximately 8%. Participant age was roughly 18 to 89 years, and participants resided in roughly 25 US areas.

The TCR comes from a woman between 50 and 59 years old who had recovered from COVID-19. Sequencing input: PBMCs or T cells enriched from blood (not recorded which). The gene calls are TRBV27 and TRBJ1-2; D may be TRBD1 (5 bases). The CDR3 DNA reads as TGTGCCAGCAGTTCTCAGGGCGGCTACACCTTC. The encoded protein is CASSSQGGYTF.